This T cell receptor beta chain derives from a study of cytomegalovirus exposure and HLA in healthy donors. Whole-study results and caveats: Upon later analysis, TCR association rates were observed to vary by HLA locus, being highest for DRB1 and lowest for HLA-C. Per a later analysis, HLA-associated TCR beta chains showed more clonal expansion than other, equally common TCR beta chains.

This clone has only one observation. Its target is unknown. From germline, CDR1 is SQVTM and CDR2 ANQGSEA. After removal of 4 bases from V and 4 bases from J, the junction contained 10 bases not matched to a gene. The CDR3 has 14 residues. PCR primers comprised 60 Vbeta and 13 Jbeta primers. The data were produced by immunoSEQ multiplex PCR, yet TCRdb's version contains in-frame clones alone and is incomplete. There are over 100,000 clones in the sample; roughly 73% occur only once, and nearly 0.9% lies in the top ten. Donors sampled were nominally healthy, though unrecorded immune exposures were likely.

This TCR derives from a woman between 25 and 40 years old in good health and CMV-seronegative. Sequenced sample: PBMCs. The V call is TRBV29-1, the J call TRBJ2-7, with 7 bases aligning to TRBD1. CDR3 DNA: TGCAGCGTTGTCATGGACAGGAAAATATACGAGCAGTACTTC. It encodes CSVVMDRKIYEQYF.